This T cell receptor beta chain came from a study of control samples from healthy donors and cancer patients. Assay: immunoSEQ multiplex PCR; the TCRdb copy retains only in-frame clones and omits some. The repertoire consists of approximately 82,000 clones, with 80% to 90% occurring once and the leading ten covering roughly a fifth. This sequence originates from a man aged 50 or older in good health. The specimen was blood.

CDR3 sequence reads: CAWSLGGRRRPQHF. CDR3 DNA: TGTGCCTGGAGCCTAGGGGGGAGGAGGAGGCCCCAGCATTTT. V is TRBV30 and J is TRBJ1-5, with TRBD1 as a possible D gene (6 bases). In germline, CDR1 is GTSNPN, CDR2 SVGIG (reference sequence). Deletions cut 3 bases from V and 9 bases from J, with 18 bases between. This CDR3 is built from 14 residues.